Listed below are T cell receptor beta chains from one sample, sequenced in a study of T-cell memory formation after mild COVID-19. TCRdb ran MiXCR on the 5' RACE reads and lists one entry per CDR3 protein. The repertoire holds hundreds of thousands of distinct CDR3 sequences, with 16% as singletons. The sequenced sample consisted of PBMCs or a T cell subset sorted from them (not recorded which). Receptors originate from a man aged 18 to 29 who had mild COVID-19 (a few samples of this study predate the infection). Cell type and time point are not known. Both conserved end residues are part of each CDR3. The D gene is left open where the match is weak. Size is stated for part of the rows, as once, few or many counts, or as a class when the clone is expanded.

CDR3 DNA	CDR3 protein	CDR3 length	V gene	J gene	D gene	clone size
TGTGCCAGCACTCGCCCCGGGACTTCTGCTCCAGATACGCAGTATTTT	CASTRPGTSAPDTQYF	16	TRBV12-3/TRBV12-4	TRBJ2-3	.	.
TGTGCCAGCAGCTCTGACCTAAGAGGGGAGCTGTTTTTT	CASSSDLRGELFF	13	TRBV11-2	TRBJ2-2	.	few
TGCGCCAGCAGCTTGGAAAGCGGGGGGATAACCTACAATGAGCAGTTCTTC	CASSLESGGITYNEQFF	17	TRBV5-1	TRBJ2-1	TRBD2	few
TGTGCCAGCAGAGACCAATCAGGGGGAATTAATTCACCCCTCCACTTT	CASRDQSGGINSPLHF	16	TRBV27	TRBJ1-6	TRBD1	.
TGCAGTGCTAGAGGGGGGAGCACTGAAGCTTTCTTT	CSARGGSTEAFF	12	TRBV20-1	TRBJ1-1	.	.
TGCAGTGCTAGCCAGGGCCACTCTGGGGCCAACGTCCTGACTTTC	CSASQGHSGANVLTF	15	TRBV20-1	TRBJ2-6	.	.
TGCGCCAGCAGCCAATGGGGGTCTAACTATGGCTACACCTTC	CASSQWGSNYGYTF	14	TRBV4-1	TRBJ1-2	.	.
TGTGCCTGGAGTCCGGGACAGGGGCGTTCACCCCTCCACTTT	CAWSPGQGRSPLHF	14	TRBV30	TRBJ1-6	TRBD1	.
TGTGCCAGCAGTGAGTCCAGCGGGGGGGGAAGTACGCAGTATTTT	CASSESSGGGSTQYF	15	TRBV6-4	TRBJ2-3	TRBD2	.
TGCAGCGTACCAGGACAGGGACGTGGCTACACCTTC	CSVPGQGRGYTF	12	TRBV29-1	TRBJ1-2	TRBD1	.
TGTGCCAGTAATAAAGGGACACGCGCACAATCTCCTGAAGCTTTCTTT	CASNKGTRAQSPEAFF	16	TRBV19	TRBJ1-1	.	.
TGTGCCACCAGTGATCAGGCAGGTGACTACAATGAGCAGTTCTTC	CATSDQAGDYNEQFF	15	TRBV24-1	TRBJ2-1	.	few
TGCAGTGCTAGTAAACAGGGGCAAATTGACACCGGGGAGCTGTTTTTT	CSASKQGQIDTGELFF	16	TRBV20-1	TRBJ2-2	TRBD1	few
TGTGCCAGCAGCCCCGAGGGGCCCCAGCATTTT	CASSPEGPQHF	11	TRBV6-6	TRBJ1-5	.	few
TGCAGCGTTGAGGCGGGAAACACCATATATTTT	CSVEAGNTIYF	11	TRBV29-1	TRBJ1-3	.	.
TGTGCCAGTAGGGGAGAGACCCCAAGCACAGATACGCAGTATTTT	CASRGETPSTDTQYF	15	TRBV28	TRBJ2-3	.	.